This T cell receptor (beta chain) derives from a study of CD8 T cells in ankylosing spondylitis. The CDR3 extends over 13 amino acids. The ends were cut back, 4 bases at V and 8 bases at J, with 12 bases in the middle. Germline CDR1 is LGHDT and CDR2 is YNNKEL (reference sequence). Study observations and caveats: There was reportedly significant enrichment of clones that were disease-linked in matched ankylosing spondylitis synovial fluid. Roughly 8 highly homologous variants made up a TCR beta motif, and this motif appeared characteristic of ankylosing spondylitis blood.

A remark on this clonotype: The antigen is undetermined.

TCR beta libraries were made by quantitative 5'-RACE with molecular barcodes. One entry per CDR3 protein results from TCRdb running MiXCR on the 5' RACE reads. Of more than 250,000 distinct CDR3 sequences detected, around 7.6% appear once; the ten largest clones hold approximately 14%. The chain joins TRBV3-1 to TRBJ2-1; D gene uncertain. The sequence was obtained from a male donor with ankylosing spondylitis. The sequenced sample consisted of blood, either unsorted or a sorted T cell fraction (not recorded which). CDR3 sequence reads: CASSPVRSDEQFF. The CDR3 DNA follows: TGTGCCAGCAGCCCGGTGAGGTCCGATGAGCAGTTCTTC.